Each of the 29 T cell receptor beta chains below was sequenced from the same sample in a study of cytomegalovirus exposure and HLA in healthy donors. PCR amplification relied on 60 Vbeta primers (plus 13 Jbeta primers). Only in-frame clones appear in the TCRdb table, and some are missing; sequencing was by immunoSEQ multiplex PCR. The sample shows about 160,000 clones, 82% of them seen only once. Sample: PBMCs. The receptors originated from a girl aged 10 to 17 in good health and CMV-seropositive.

The chain combines TRBV28 with TRBJ2-5, with D possibly being TRBD2 (5 bases). The CDR3 is made up of 14 amino acids. Germline V gene data show CDR1 as MDHEN and CDR2 as SYDVKM. Trimming pared 3 bases from V and 2 bases from J, leaving 10 bases between. The CDR3, as DNA: TGTGCCAGCAGTTTGGCACCGGGGCAAGAGACCCAGTACTTC. Its protein product is CASSLAPGQETQYF.

The chain is built from TRBV2 and TRBJ2-1; 8 nucleotides line up with TRBD2. The length of the CDR3 is 15 residues. In germline, CDR1 is SNHLY, CDR2 FYNNEI. V lost 8 bases to trimming and J lost 7 bases; unmatched junction nucleotides: 13. CDR3 coding DNA: TGTGCCAGCGTCCTTTTCGGCGGGGGGATGAATGAGCAGTTCTTC. Translation gives CASVLFGGGMNEQFF.

The J gene is TRBJ1-2, the V gene TRBV5-1, with D possibly being TRBD1 (5 bases). Trimming took off 5 bases at V and 4 bases at J, with 12 bases between the two ends. This CDR3 contains 13 residues. Germline CDR1 and CDR2: SGHRS and YFSETQ. The CDR3 sequence: CASSLRGSYGYTF. The CDR3 region has the DNA TGCGCCAGCAGTCTACGGGGGAGCTATGGCTACACCTTC.

This sequence joins TRBV5-1 and TRBJ1-3; no clear D. Germline lookup yields CDR1 SGHRS and CDR2 YFSETQ. This CDR3 region has 14 residues. V lost 4 bases, J lost 6 bases, and 14 bases lay in between. This CDR3 is CASSPTGFVNTIYF. The CDR3 DNA is TGCGCCAGCAGCCCTACCGGGTTTGTAAACACCATATATTTT.

V and J are TRBV27 and TRBJ2-3; D is perhaps TRBD2 (5 bases). Trimming took 2 bases from V and 0 from J, leaving 18 bases between them. Germline values: CDR1 MNHEY, CDR2 SMNVEV (reference sequence). This CDR3 contains 18 residues. The CDR3 DNA reads TGTGCCAGCAGTTTAAAGGTCGCTAGCTCTTTTAGCACAGATACGCAGTATTTT. As protein: CASSLKVASSFSTDTQYF.

The gene calls are TRBV7-2 and TRBJ2-2, with D uncertain. The CDR3 sequence is 14 residues long. V gave up 2 bases and J gave up 3 bases, with 7 bases separating them. The V gene's germline CDR1 is SGHTA and CDR2 FQGNSA. CDR3 sequence (DNA): TGTGCCAGCAGCTTACGCAGGTACACCGGGGAGCTGTTTTTT. Translating gives CASSLRRYTGELFF.

The V gene is TRBV18, the J gene TRBJ2-7; 7 nucleotides line up with TRBD1. Germline-derived CDR1 and CDR2 are KGHSH and LQKENI. V lost 2 bases, J lost 0 bases, and 10 bases stayed unmatched. CDR3 length: 17 residues. CDR3 amino acids: CASSPGLIGTVSYEQYF. As DNA, the CDR3 is TGTGCCAGCTCACCAGGCCTAATCGGGACAGTCTCCTACGAGCAGTACTTC. Full variable domain (rest looked up from reference TRBV18 and TRBJ2-7): NAGVMQNPRHLVRRRGQEARLRCSPMKGHSHVYWYRQLPEEGLKFMVYLQKENIIDESGMPKERFSAEFPKEGPSILRIQQVVRGDSAAYFCASSPGLIGTVSYEQYFGPGTRLTVT.

The chain carries TRBV7-9 and TRBJ2-5, with 8 bases aligning to TRBD2. Germline V gives CDR1 SEHNR, CDR2 FQNEAQ (reference sequence). The CDR3 runs 16 residues. The V gene end was trimmed by 5 bases and the J gene end by 3 bases; junction bases not matched to a gene: 11. CDR3 DNA: TGTGCCAGCAGCACGAGCGCGAGACTAGCGAAAGAGACCCAGTACTTC. Its translation: CASSTSARLAKETQYF.

This CDR3 reads CASVAGGSTDTQYF. In DNA form, the CDR3 reads TGTGCCAGCGTAGCGGGGGGCTCCACAGATACGCAGTATTTT. The chain uses TRBV6-6 and TRBJ2-3; 10 bases fit TRBD2. CDR1 is MNHNY and CDR2 is SVGAGI in the germline V gene (reference sequence). V was pared by 8 bases and J by 2 bases, with 4 bases of the junction left unmatched. CDR3 length equals 14 residues.

This chain connects TRBV6-9 to TRBJ1-2; 10 bases are a match to TRBD1. Per germline, CDR1 MNHGY and CDR2 SVAAGI. The CDR3 is made up of 17 amino acids. The V segment lost 2 bases and the J segment 8 bases; nucleotides outside the gene matches: 14. The CDR3 loop is CASSYRIPWTGGFGYTF. The CDR3 DNA is TGTGCCAGCAGTTATCGTATCCCCTGGACAGGGGGTTTCGGCTACACCTTC.

The CDR3 nucleotides read TGTGCCAGCAGCTTAGCCAGGACTGGCTACAATGAGCAGTTCTTC. As protein: CASSLARTGYNEQFF. This chain joins TRBV11-2 and TRBJ2-1, with D perhaps TRBD2 (5 bases). Trimming removed 1 base from V and 3 bases from J, with 10 bases in between. This CDR3 is 15 amino acids long. Germline V lookup: CDR1 SGHAT, CDR2 FQNNGV.

The rearrangement links TRBV28 to TRBJ1-4; TRBD1 might be the D (5 bases). CDR1 MDHEN and CDR2 SYDVKM come from the germline V gene. V shed 8 bases and J shed 6 bases, with 22 bases lying between them. This CDR3 region has 16 residues. The CDR3 region has the DNA TGTGCCAGCGGGGCTCCAGGACCCATCACAGATGAAAAACTGTTTTTT. Protein: CASGAPGPITDEKLFF.

The J gene is TRBJ1-2, the V gene TRBV10-3; 9 positions match TRBD1. The CDR3 spans 15 residues. Germline loops: CDR1 ENHRY, CDR2 SYGVKD. Trimming removed 0 bases from V and 4 bases from J; junction bases left unmatched: 3. CDR3 sequence reads: CAISESGTGPYGYTF. The CDR3 region has the DNA TGTGCCATCAGTGAGTCCGGGACAGGGCCCTATGGCTACACCTTC.

Only a few counts were recorded for this clone. The chain carries TRBV5-1 and TRBJ2-5, with 8 bases fitting TRBD2. The CDR3 sequence is 14 residues long. J was trimmed by 5 bases and V by 4 bases; bases with no gene match: 7. Germline V gene data show CDR1 as SGHRS and CDR2 as YFSETQ. This chain's CDR3 is CASSGGLAGETQYF. CDR3 in DNA: TGCGCCAGCAGCGGTGGACTAGCAGGGGAGACCCAGTACTTC.

The chain recombines TRBV11-3 with TRBJ2-1, with 9 bases lining up with TRBD2. Trimming at V came to 5 bases and at J to 4 bases, leaving 9 bases not matched to a gene. The CDR3 consists of 16 residues. The germline CDR1 and CDR2 sequences are SGHNT and YENEEA. The DNA of the CDR3 is TGTGCCAGCAGCCAGACGCGGGAGGGTACTTACAATGAGCAGTTCTTC. It encodes CASSQTREGTYNEQFF.

The rearrangement uses TRBV28 and TRBJ1-4; D is unclear. The CDR3 spans 15 residues. Germline V CDR1 and CDR2: MDHEN, SYDVKM. The germline V and J ends were trimmed by 5 bases and 7 bases, with 17 bases remaining between them. This CDR3 is CASSPLPWAAEKLFF. CDR3 bases: TGTGCCAGCAGTCCCCTTCCATGGGCTGCTGAAAAACTGTTTTTT. Using reference TRBV28 and TRBJ1-4 for the parts outside the CDR3, the full variable domain is DVKVTQSSRYLVKRTGEKVFLECVQDMDHENMFWYRQDPGLGLRLIYFSYDVKMKEKGDIPEGYSVSREKKERFSLILESASTNQTSMYLCASSPLPWAAEKLFFGSGTQLSVL.

CDR3 residues: CSADRVGETQYF. The CDR3 coding sequence is TGCAGCGCGGACAGGGTAGGAGAGACCCAGTACTTC. The chain recombines TRBV29-1 with TRBJ2-5; the match to TRBD1 covers 8 bases. V shed 7 bases, J shed 4 bases, and the junction held 5 bases outside the gene matches. CDR3 length equals 12 residues. Germline V lookup: CDR1 SQVTM, CDR2 ANQGSEA.

This rearrangement joins TRBV15 to TRBJ2-7, with 11 bases identical to TRBD1. This CDR3 spans 16 amino acids. V was clipped by 3 bases and J by 3 bases; unmatched bases: 7. Per the germline V gene, CDR1 is LNHNV and CDR2 is YYDKDF (reference sequence). The CDR3 DNA is TGTGCCACCAGCAGGACCTTCGGGACAGGGGGCTACGAGCAGTACTTC. It specifies CATSRTFGTGGYEQYF.

CDR3 residues: CSVDTTGADYGYTF. The CDR3 nucleotides are TGCAGCGTTGATACGACAGGGGCAGACTATGGCTACACCTTC. V is TRBV29-1 and J is TRBJ1-2, with 8 positions matching TRBD1. J was trimmed by 3 bases and V by 3 bases; bases with no gene match: 6. This CDR3 comprises 14 residues. Germline V gives CDR1 SQVTM, CDR2 ANQGSEA.

This chain links TRBV11-2 with TRBJ2-1, with TRBD1 matching 9 bases. The V and J ends lost 7 bases and 3 bases, in that order; junction bases with no gene match: 4. Germline values: CDR1 SGHAT, CDR2 FQNNGV. CDR3 length: 14 residues. CDR3 bases: TGTGCCAGCACCACGGGACAGGGCTACAATGAGCAGTTCTTC. Amino acids: CASTTGQGYNEQFF.

V gene TRBV6-5 combines with J gene TRBJ2-2, with TRBD2 identical over 7 bases. The junction had 4 bases not matched to a gene; V was cut back by 2 bases and J by 1 base. The CDR3 is 16 amino acids. Germline loops: CDR1 MNHEY, CDR2 SVGAGI. The CDR3 spells CASSYPGLRNTGELFF. Written as DNA, the CDR3 is TGTGCCAGCAGTTACCCGGGACTACGGAACACCGGGGAGCTGTTTTTT.

The chain is built from TRBV19 and TRBJ2-1; 10 nucleotides line up with TRBD1. With 5 bases clipped from V and 8 bases from J, the junction kept 9 bases outside the gene matches. CDR1 and CDR2 from the germline V gene are LNHDA and SQIVND (reference sequence). The CDR3 is 15 residues long. Here the CDR3 DNA reads TGTGCCAGTAGTCACTACCGGGACAGGGGACATGAGCAGTTCTTC. Translating it yields CASSHYRDRGHEQFF.

The chain couples TRBV5-1 to TRBJ2-2; TRBD2 matches 10 bases. The CDR3 has 15 residues. CDR1 is SGHRS and CDR2 is YFSETQ in the germline V gene. V was clipped by 4 bases and J by 10 bases; unmatched bases: 10. In DNA form, the CDR3 reads TGCGCCAGCAGCGCTTCTAGCGGGAGCTTTGCGGAGCTGTTTTTT. Translating it yields CASSASSGSFAELFF.

The rearrangement joins TRBV7-9 to TRBJ1-2; D is uncertain. Per germline, CDR1 SEHNR and CDR2 FQNEAQ (reference sequence). V lost 1 base and J 2 bases, leaving 5 bases between the germline ends. The CDR3 consists of 13 residues. This CDR3 is CASSLDSNYGYTF. CDR3 nucleotides: TGTGCCAGCAGCTTAGACAGCAACTATGGCTACACCTTC.

The chain carries TRBV5-4 and TRBJ1-2; no reliable D call. The CDR3 runs to 15 residues. V was pared by 1 base and J by 1 base, with 11 bases between. In germline, CDR1 is SGHNT, CDR2 YYREEE (reference sequence). The CDR3 DNA reads as TGTGCCAGCAGCTTGTTGGCGGGTAGTAACTATGGCTACACCTTC. Protein sequence: CASSLLAGSNYGYTF.

The rearrangement uses TRBV27 and TRBJ1-1, with D possibly being TRBD1 (5 bases). V lost 4 bases and J lost 0, with 15 bases in between. The germline V gene has CDR1 MNHEY and CDR2 SMNVEV (reference sequence). CDR3 length equals 16 residues. CDR3 sequence: CASSSHVGGMNTEAFF. In DNA form, the CDR3 reads TGTGCCAGCAGTTCCCACGTCGGGGGAATGAACACTGAAGCTTTCTTT.

This chain connects TRBV11-2 to TRBJ1-2, with D hard to call. The CDR3 runs to 13 residues. V lost 1 base and J 6 bases, leaving 9 bases between the germline ends. The germline gives CDR1 SGHAT, CDR2 FQNNGV. The CDR3 reads CASSLGRFNGYTF. The CDR3 DNA sequence: TGTGCCAGCAGCTTAGGCAGGTTCAATGGCTACACCTTC.

This clone was recorded once. This chain's CDR3 is CASSILSGPTEAFF. The CDR3 region has the DNA TGTGCCAGTAGTATTTTAAGCGGGCCGACTGAAGCTTTCTTT. This chain links TRBV19 with TRBJ1-1; D not certain. Germline V gene sequence: CDR1 LNHDA, CDR2 SQIVND (reference sequence). V lost 3 bases and J 5 bases, leaving 13 bases between the germline ends. The CDR3 covers 14 residues.

This clone was counted only a few times. This chain joins TRBV30 and TRBJ2-2; perhaps TRBD1 as D (6 bases). Looked up from germline, CDR1 is GTSNPN and CDR2 is SVGIG (reference sequence). The CDR3 covers 15 residues. The germline V and J ends were trimmed by 7 bases and 2 bases, with 17 bases remaining between them. Here the CDR3 reads CAYHSGTPNTGELFF. CDR3 coding DNA: TGTGCCTACCATTCGGGGACACCTAACACCGGGGAGCTGTTTTTT.